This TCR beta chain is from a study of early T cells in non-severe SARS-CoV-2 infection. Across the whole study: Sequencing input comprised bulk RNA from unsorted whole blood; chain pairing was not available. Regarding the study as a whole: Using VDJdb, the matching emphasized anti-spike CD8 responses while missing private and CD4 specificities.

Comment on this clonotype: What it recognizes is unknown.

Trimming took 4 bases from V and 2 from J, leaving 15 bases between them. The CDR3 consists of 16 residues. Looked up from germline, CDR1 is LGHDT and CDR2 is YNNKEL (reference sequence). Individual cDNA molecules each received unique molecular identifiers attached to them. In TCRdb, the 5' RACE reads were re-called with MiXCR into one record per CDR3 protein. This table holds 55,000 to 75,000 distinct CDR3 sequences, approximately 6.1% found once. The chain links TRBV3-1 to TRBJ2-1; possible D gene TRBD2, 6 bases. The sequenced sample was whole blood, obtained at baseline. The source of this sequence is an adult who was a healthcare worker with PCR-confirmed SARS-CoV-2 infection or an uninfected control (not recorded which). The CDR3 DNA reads TGTGCCAGCAGCCGGTTGGCCGGGAGTACCTACAATGAGCAGTTCTTC. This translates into CASSRLAGSTYNEQFF.